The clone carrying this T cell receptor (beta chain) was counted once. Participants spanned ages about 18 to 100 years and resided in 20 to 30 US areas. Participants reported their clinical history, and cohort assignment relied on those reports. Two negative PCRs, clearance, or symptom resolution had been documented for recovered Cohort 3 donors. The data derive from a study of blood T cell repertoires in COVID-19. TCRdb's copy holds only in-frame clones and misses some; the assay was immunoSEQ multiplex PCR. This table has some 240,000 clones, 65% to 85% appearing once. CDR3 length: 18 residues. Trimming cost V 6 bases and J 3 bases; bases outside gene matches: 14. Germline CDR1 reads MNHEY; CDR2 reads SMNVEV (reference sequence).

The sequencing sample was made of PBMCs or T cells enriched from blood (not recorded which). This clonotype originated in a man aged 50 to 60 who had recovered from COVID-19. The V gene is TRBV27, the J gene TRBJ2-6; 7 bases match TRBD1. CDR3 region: CASRFEGAEKGGANVLTF. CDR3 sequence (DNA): TGTGCCAGCAGGTTCGAGGGGGCCGAGAAAGGTGGGGCCAACGTCCTGACTTTC. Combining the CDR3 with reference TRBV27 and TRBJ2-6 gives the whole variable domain EAQVTQNPRYLITVTGKKLTVTCSQNMNHEYMSWYRQDPGLGLRQIYYSMNVEVTDKGDVPEGYKVSRKEKRNFPLILESPSPNQTSLYFCASRFEGAEKGGANVLTFGAGSRLTVL.